Listed below are T cell receptor beta chains from one sample, sequenced in a study of response to subunit inactivated influenza vaccine. A single record per CDR3 protein comes from TCRdb applying MiXCR to the RT-PCR reads. The sample has approximately 530,000 distinct CDR3 sequences, approximately 7.8% seen once; the top ten hold over 10%. The sequences come from PBMCs from blood, collected roughly 24 months after vaccination. The receptors come from a man aged 50 to 69 who received an inactivated influenza vaccine. CDR3s include the opening cysteine and the closing phenylalanine or tryptophan. Fields, in order: V gene, J gene, D gene, clone size, CDR3 protein, CDR3 DNA. A D gene is named only where the DNA matches it firmly. Part of the rows lack a size; the others show once, few, many or a class for expanded clones.

v_gene: TRBV29-1
j_gene: TRBJ2-5
d_gene: NA
abundance: many
CDR3aa: CSSGEVGTQYF
CDR3nt: TGCAGCTCCGGGGAGGTGGGGACCCAGTACTTC

v_gene: TRBV21-1
j_gene: TRBJ1-4
d_gene: NA
abundance: NA
CDR3aa: CARRTGDKGKLFF
CDR3nt: TGTGCCAGAAGGACAGGGGATAAGGGGAAACTGTTTTTT

v_gene: TRBV29-1
j_gene: TRBJ2-7
d_gene: TRBD1
abundance: many
CDR3aa: CSVAGQGSEQYF
CDR3nt: TGCAGCGTCGCGGGACAGGGGTCGGAGCAGTACTTC

v_gene: TRBV29-1
j_gene: TRBJ1-1
d_gene: NA
abundance: many
CDR3aa: CSVGMLNTEAFF
CDR3nt: TGCAGCGTTGGTATGCTGAACACTGAAGCTTTCTTT

v_gene: TRBV21-1
j_gene: TRBJ1-1
d_gene: NA
abundance: many
CDR3aa: CASSKEQVNTEAFF
CDR3nt: TGTGCCAGCAGCAAAGAACAGGTGAACACTGAAGCTTTCTTT

v_gene: TRBV6-1
j_gene: TRBJ2-3
d_gene: TRBD2
abundance: few
CDR3aa: CASSIGGLTTDTQYF
CDR3nt: TGTGCCAGCTCCATTGGGGGACTAACCACAGATACGCAGTATTTT

v_gene: TRBV20-1
j_gene: TRBJ1-2
d_gene: NA
abundance: NA
CDR3aa: CSARGSRGYGYTF
CDR3nt: TGCAGTGCTAGAGGAAGCCGTGGCTATGGCTACACCTTC

v_gene: TRBV5-1
j_gene: TRBJ1-2
d_gene: NA
abundance: NA
CDR3aa: CASSTGHATNYGYTF
CDR3nt: TGCGCCAGCAGCACGGGACACGCGACTAACTATGGCTACACCTTC

v_gene: TRBV4-2
j_gene: TRBJ1-2
d_gene: NA
abundance: few
CDR3aa: CASSQDGGGGVYGYTF
CDR3nt: TGTGCCAGCAGCCAAGATGGAGGAGGGGGGGTCTATGGCTACACCTTC

v_gene: TRBV5-1
j_gene: TRBJ2-5
d_gene: TRBD2
abundance: NA
CDR3aa: CASSYVAGEKTQYF
CDR3nt: TGCGCCAGCAGCTACGTAGCGGGAGAGAAGACCCAGTACTTC